One and the same sample provided the 10 T cell receptor beta chains below, sequenced in a study of blood T cell repertoires in COVID-19. Profiled with immunoSEQ multiplex PCR; TCRdb holds only in-frame clones, not every one. The sample includes fewer than 200,000 clones, 80% to 90% of them seen just once. Sample: PBMCs or T cells enriched from blood (not recorded which). Receptors were obtained from a woman aged 50 to 60 in a cohort exposed to, infected with or recovered from COVID-19 (not recorded which).

This clone was seen only a few times. V and J are TRBV6-2 or TRBV6-3 and TRBJ2-7; 7 positions agree with TRBD2. The germline gives CDR1 MNHEY, CDR2 SVGEGT. The CDR3 runs to 17 residues. Trimming at V came to 6 bases and at J to 7 bases, leaving 21 bases not matched to a gene. The CDR3 nucleotides are TGTGCCAGCAGCCCTCCGGGAGGAGTGGGACCCTTCGTTGAGCAGTACTTC. This sequence encodes CASSPPGGVGPFVEQYF.

The chain uses TRBV29-1 and TRBJ2-7; TRBD1 agrees at 8 bases. J lost 3 bases, V lost 6 bases, and 4 bases had no gene match. The germline gives CDR1 SQVTM, CDR2 ANQGSEA. The CDR3 length is 12 residues. CDR3 residues: CSVGTGYYEQYF. CDR3 nucleotides: TGCAGCGTGGGGACAGGTTACTACGAGCAGTACTTC.

The chain links TRBV12-3 or TRBV12-4 to TRBJ2-3; D possibly corresponds to TRBD2 (6 bases). The CDR3 covers 12 residues. Between the trimmed V and J ends, which lost 3 bases and 5 bases, there was a span of 6 bases. CDR3: CASSLRGDTQYF. The CDR3 DNA reads TGTGCCAGCAGTTTGCGGGGAGATACGCAGTATTTT.

The V and J genes are TRBV2 and TRBJ1-5; D perhaps matches TRBD1 (5 bases). The germline V gene has CDR1 SNHLY and CDR2 FYNNEI. V dropped 7 bases and J dropped 10 bases, with 17 bases sitting between them. The CDR3 has 13 amino acids. DNA of the CDR3: TGTGCCAGCATGCCGGGGGAAAGGTTCCCCCAGCATTTT. Protein sequence: CASMPGERFPQHF.

The chain uses TRBV9 and TRBJ1-5; no definite D call. CDR1 is SGDLS, CDR2 YYNGEE, per germline. CDR3 size: 14 residues. V lost 0 bases and J 3 bases, leaving 7 bases between the germline ends. The CDR3: CASSVGSLNQPQHF. Written as DNA, the CDR3 is TGTGCCAGCAGCGTAGGTAGCCTCAATCAGCCCCAGCATTTT.

There are a few counts of this clone. The chain combines TRBV28 with TRBJ1-2; the D is unclear. The CDR3 is 13 amino acids. CDR1 MDHEN and CDR2 SYDVKM come from the germline V gene. V was cut by 6 bases and J by 8 bases, with 16 bases left in between. The CDR3: CASSSGGVRGYTF. For the CDR3, the DNA is TGTGCCAGCAGCTCCGGCGGCGTTAGGGGCTACACCTTC.

The chain is built from TRBV7-6 and TRBJ2-2; TRBD2 matches 11 bases. With 3 bases clipped from V and 6 bases from J, the junction kept 9 bases outside the gene matches. CDR3 length: 17 amino acids. CDR1 and CDR2 from the germline V gene are SGHVS and FNYEAQ. CDR3 residues: CASSLAGISGGAGELFF. The CDR3 bases are TGTGCCAGCAGCTTGGCGGGAATTAGCGGGGGGGCCGGGGAGCTGTTTTTT.

V is TRBV19 and J is TRBJ1-1, with 9 bases identical to TRBD1. V was clipped by 5 bases and J by 4 bases; unmatched bases: 2. This CDR3 comprises 13 residues. From germline, CDR1 is LNHDA and CDR2 SQIVND (reference sequence). The CDR3 spells CASSATGGTEAFF. The CDR3 DNA follows: TGTGCCAGTAGTGCGACAGGGGGCACTGAAGCTTTCTTT. Variable domain in full (rest from reference TRBV19 and TRBJ1-1): DGGITQSPKYLFRKEGQNVTLSCEQNLNHDAMYWYRQDPGQGLRLIYYSQIVNDFQKGDIAEGYSVSREKKESFPLTVTSAQKNPTAFYLCASSATGGTEAFFGQGTRLTVV.

V is TRBV27 and J is TRBJ2-7; TRBD2 aligns across 11 bases. V lost 0 bases, J lost 9 bases, and 7 bases stayed unmatched. The CDR3 contains 15 residues. Germline-derived CDR1 and CDR2 are MNHEY and SMNVEV (reference sequence). The CDR3 nucleotides are TGTGCCAGCAGTTTATCCGGTCTAGCGGGGGGCGTGCAGTACTTC. Its translation is CASSLSGLAGGVQYF.

The chain has TRBV19 and TRBJ1-5; the D is unclear. Trimming left V 4 bases short and J 6 bases short, with 10 bases between. From germline, CDR1 is LNHDA and CDR2 SQIVND (reference sequence). This CDR3 is 13 amino acids long. The CDR3 region is CASSTSGSQPQHF. The CDR3, as DNA: TGTGCCAGTAGTACGTCAGGATCTCAGCCCCAGCATTTT.